The rows below give T cell receptor beta chains drawn from one sample of a study of blood T cell repertoires in COVID-19. Some clones are missing from TCRdb's copy, which holds only in-frame ones; the method was immunoSEQ multiplex PCR. The sample has around 310,000 clones; about 90% are singletons. Input material: peripheral blood. These receptors originate from a woman between 35 and 50 years old with COVID-19, enrolled during active disease. Each CDR3 is given with its conserved first and last residue. A D gene is named only where the DNA matches it firmly. For some rows the clone size is stated as once, few or many, or as a class when expanded; others skip it.

V gene: TRBV30
clone size: .
D gene: TRBD2
J gene: TRBJ2-5
CDR3 DNA: TGTGCCTCTGGGGGGACTAGGGCAAAAGAGACCCAGTACTTC
CDR3 protein: CASGGTRAKETQYF

V gene: TRBV9
clone size: .
D gene: TRBD1
J gene: TRBJ1-4
CDR3 DNA: TGTGCCAGCAGTTTCGGACAGGGGAACGGCGGGGTTAATGAAAAACTGTTTTTT
CDR3 protein: CASSFGQGNGGVNEKLFF

V gene: TRBV12-3/TRBV12-4
clone size: .
D gene: .
J gene: TRBJ2-5
CDR3 DNA: TGTGCCAGCAGCAGACTAGGAGAGACCCAGTACTTC
CDR3 protein: CASSRLGETQYF

V gene: TRBV14
clone size: .
D gene: TRBD2
J gene: TRBJ2-7
CDR3 DNA: TGTGCCAGCAGCCACTCGGGGGGTTTTACCTACGAGCAGTACTTC
CDR3 protein: CASSHSGGFTYEQYF

V gene: TRBV9
clone size: .
D gene: TRBD2
J gene: TRBJ2-5
CDR3 DNA: TGTGCCAGCAGCGTAACCGGGACTAGTGCGGAGACCCAGTACTTC
CDR3 protein: CASSVTGTSAETQYF

V gene: TRBV5-1
clone size: .
D gene: .
J gene: TRBJ2-5
CDR3 DNA: TGCGCCAGCAGCTTCAGACCCGGGGAATATCGGACCCAGTACTTC
CDR3 protein: CASSFRPGEYRTQYF

V gene: TRBV18
clone size: .
D gene: .
J gene: TRBJ1-1
CDR3 DNA: TGTGCCAGCTCCCCAAAGACAGGGAACACTGAAGCTTTCTTT
CDR3 protein: CASSPKTGNTEAFF

V gene: TRBV7-8
clone size: .
D gene: TRBD2
J gene: TRBJ2-1
CDR3 DNA: TGTGCCAGCAGCTTAGTATACCGAACTAGCGGGAATAATGAGCAGTTCTTC
CDR3 protein: CASSLVYRTSGNNEQFF

V gene: TRBV15
clone size: .
D gene: TRBD2
J gene: TRBJ2-2
CDR3 DNA: TGTGCCACCAGCAGATCCTGGACTAGCGGGAGAGCCGGGGAGCTGTTTTTT
CDR3 protein: CATSRSWTSGRAGELFF

V gene: TRBV5-8
clone size: few
D gene: .
J gene: TRBJ2-7
CDR3 DNA: TGTGCCAGCAGCTTGGACGGTGGCTCCTACGAGCAGTACTTC
CDR3 protein: CASSLDGGSYEQYF

V gene: TRBV7-2
clone size: .
D gene: .
J gene: TRBJ1-4
CDR3 DNA: TGTGCCAGCAGCTTAGCACGTGGGGGGAGTAGGGATGAAAAACTGTTTTTT
CDR3 protein: CASSLARGGSRDEKLFF

V gene: TRBV7-8
clone size: .
D gene: .
J gene: TRBJ2-7
CDR3 DNA: TGTGCCAGCAGCTTAGGGGGCCAAGGACGACGATTTACCTACGAGCAGTACTTC
CDR3 protein: CASSLGGQGRRFTYEQYF

V gene: TRBV7-9
clone size: .
D gene: .
J gene: TRBJ2-7
CDR3 DNA: TGTGCCAGCAGCTTAGGCGGGATCTACGAGCAGTACTTC
CDR3 protein: CASSLGGIYEQYF

V gene: TRBV19
clone size: .
D gene: .
J gene: TRBJ2-7
CDR3 DNA: TGTGCCAGTAGTATAATCGGCAGGGGTGGATACGAGCAGTACTTC
CDR3 protein: CASSIIGRGGYEQYF

V gene: TRBV7-2
clone size: .
D gene: TRBD1
J gene: TRBJ2-7
CDR3 DNA: TGTGCCAGCAGCTTCCTCGATTTAGGGACAGGGCCAGGCGAGCAGTACTTC
CDR3 protein: CASSFLDLGTGPGEQYF

V gene: TRBV24-1
clone size: .
D gene: .
J gene: TRBJ1-2
CDR3 DNA: TGTGCCACCAGTGACTCCCGACAGAACTATGGCTACACCTTC
CDR3 protein: CATSDSRQNYGYTF

V gene: TRBV3-1/TRBV3-2
clone size: .
D gene: .
J gene: TRBJ1-4
CDR3 DNA: TGTGCCAGCAGCCAAGATTTACGGGGGAAACTGTTTTTT
CDR3 protein: CASSQDLRGKLFF

V gene: TRBV4-1
clone size: .
D gene: .
J gene: TRBJ1-6
CDR3 DNA: TGCGCCAGCAGGCCCGGGACAACTTATAATTCACCCCTCCACTTT
CDR3 protein: CASRPGTTYNSPLHF

V gene: TRBV28
clone size: .
D gene: TRBD1
J gene: TRBJ2-3
CDR3 DNA: TGTGCCAGCAGTTTGACCGGGACAGGTGTAACAGATACGCAGTATTTT
CDR3 protein: CASSLTGTGVTDTQYF

V gene: TRBV6-5
clone size: .
D gene: TRBD2
J gene: TRBJ2-7
CDR3 DNA: TGTGCCAGCAGTTATGGCCTAGCGGGAACCTACGAGCAGTACTTC
CDR3 protein: CASSYGLAGTYEQYF

V gene: TRBV19
clone size: .
D gene: TRBD2
J gene: TRBJ2-3
CDR3 DNA: TGTGCCAGTAGTCAGGGACTAGCGGTGAGCACAGATACGCAGTATTTT
CDR3 protein: CASSQGLAVSTDTQYF

V gene: TRBV2
clone size: .
D gene: .
J gene: TRBJ1-4
CDR3 DNA: TGTGCCAGCAGGACAAGCGTGGGGCGAACTAATGAAAAACTGTTTTTT
CDR3 protein: CASRTSVGRTNEKLFF

V gene: TRBV7-2
clone size: once
D gene: TRBD1
J gene: TRBJ1-1
CDR3 DNA: TGTGCCAGCAGCTTAGCCCCGGGACAGGTACAGAACACTGAAGCTTTCTTT
CDR3 protein: CASSLAPGQVQNTEAFF

V gene: TRBV28
clone size: .
D gene: .
J gene: TRBJ1-3
CDR3 DNA: TGTGCCAGCAGTCGTCCGGGACACCAGTTAGGCCTTGGAAACACCATATATTTT
CDR3 protein: CASSRPGHQLGLGNTIYF

V gene: TRBV28
clone size: .
D gene: .
J gene: TRBJ1-2
CDR3 DNA: TGTGCCAGCAGTCCACAGGGAGGCTACACCTTC
CDR3 protein: CASSPQGGYTF

V gene: TRBV7-3
clone size: .
D gene: TRBD2
J gene: TRBJ2-3
CDR3 DNA: TGTGCCAGCAGCCTACGGACTAGCGCAGATACGCAGTATTTT
CDR3 protein: CASSLRTSADTQYF

V gene: TRBV4-3
clone size: .
D gene: .
J gene: TRBJ1-3
CDR3 DNA: TGCGCCAGCAGCCGCGGGTTCGACTCTGGAAACACCATATATTTT
CDR3 protein: CASSRGFDSGNTIYF

V gene: TRBV7-2
clone size: .
D gene: .
J gene: TRBJ2-2
CDR3 DNA: TGTGCCAGCAGCTTACCGGGTTGGCCCATCAACACCGGGGAGCTGTTTTTT
CDR3 protein: CASSLPGWPINTGELFF

V gene: TRBV7-3
clone size: few
D gene: .
J gene: TRBJ1-1
CDR3 DNA: TGTGCCAGCAGCCCCTCGGGGGGCGCATCTGAAGCTTTCTTT
CDR3 protein: CASSPSGGASEAFF

V gene: TRBV3-1/TRBV3-2
clone size: .
D gene: TRBD2
J gene: TRBJ2-1
CDR3 DNA: TGTGCCAGCAGCCTTAGCGGGGGCCCTTACAATGAGCAGTTCTTC
CDR3 protein: CASSLSGGPYNEQFF

V gene: TRBV7-2
clone size: .
D gene: TRBD1
J gene: TRBJ2-1
CDR3 DNA: TGTGCCAGCAGCAACACAGGGGGATCCTACAATGAGCAGTTCTTC
CDR3 protein: CASSNTGGSYNEQFF

V gene: TRBV24-1
clone size: few
D gene: .
J gene: TRBJ2-7
CDR3 DNA: TGTGCCACCAGTGATTTGCAGAGGGCATGGGACTACGAGCAGTACTTC
CDR3 protein: CATSDLQRAWDYEQYF

V gene: TRBV19
clone size: .
D gene: TRBD1
J gene: TRBJ1-6
CDR3 DNA: TGTGCCAGCGACAGGGGTGGTAACTCACCCCTCCACTTT
CDR3 protein: CASDRGGNSPLHF

V gene: TRBV3-1/TRBV3-2
clone size: once
D gene: .
J gene: TRBJ1-2
CDR3 DNA: TGTGCCAGCAGCCAAGACTACAGGGCCTCTAACTATGGCTACACCTTC
CDR3 protein: CASSQDYRASNYGYTF

V gene: TRBV6-2/TRBV6-3
clone size: .
D gene: .
J gene: TRBJ1-1
CDR3 DNA: TGTGCCAGCAGTTCATCATGGGGAGCGACTGAAGCTTTCTTT
CDR3 protein: CASSSSWGATEAFF

V gene: TRBV27
clone size: .
D gene: .
J gene: TRBJ1-2
CDR3 DNA: TGTGCCAGCAGTTTATTTGCAGGGACTCATGGCTACACCTTC
CDR3 protein: CASSLFAGTHGYTF

V gene: TRBV7-9
clone size: .
D gene: .
J gene: TRBJ1-3
CDR3 DNA: TGTGCCAGCAGTCAATGGGGGGTAGGGTCTGGAAACACCATATATTTT
CDR3 protein: CASSQWGVGSGNTIYF

V gene: TRBV30
clone size: .
D gene: .
J gene: TRBJ1-5
CDR3 DNA: TGTGCCTGGAGCGTCGGGACAAAGAGCAATCAGCCCCAGCATTTT
CDR3 protein: CAWSVGTKSNQPQHF

V gene: TRBV6-2/TRBV6-3
clone size: .
D gene: .
J gene: TRBJ2-6
CDR3 DNA: TGTGCCAGCAGTTACTCTTTTGACAGAATCTCTGGGGCCAACGTCCTGACTTTC
CDR3 protein: CASSYSFDRISGANVLTF

V gene: TRBV19
clone size: few
D gene: TRBD2
J gene: TRBJ2-1
CDR3 DNA: TGTGCCAGTAGTATACTAGCGGGAGGGCTTTACAATGAGCAGTTCTTC
CDR3 protein: CASSILAGGLYNEQFF

V gene: TRBV7-2
clone size: .
D gene: TRBD2
J gene: TRBJ2-7
CDR3 DNA: TGTGCCAGCAGCTTCCATAGCCTAGCGGGAAGCTACGAGCAGTACTTC
CDR3 protein: CASSFHSLAGSYEQYF

V gene: TRBV19
clone size: .
D gene: .
J gene: TRBJ1-6
CDR3 DNA: TGTGCCAGTAGTCCCCGGAATTCACCCCTCCACTTT
CDR3 protein: CASSPRNSPLHF

V gene: TRBV7-3
clone size: .
D gene: .
J gene: TRBJ1-1
CDR3 DNA: TGTGCCACGGGAGGACCTAACACTGAAGCTTTCTTT
CDR3 protein: CATGGPNTEAFF

V gene: TRBV9
clone size: .
D gene: TRBD1
J gene: TRBJ2-6
CDR3 DNA: TGTGCCAGCAGTCTCCTTGGGACAGACAGGGCTGGGGCCAACGTCCTGACTTTC
CDR3 protein: CASSLLGTDRAGANVLTF

V gene: TRBV2
clone size: .
D gene: .
J gene: TRBJ1-3
CDR3 DNA: TGTGCCAGCAGCCAGGGTGCTGGAAACACCATATATTTT
CDR3 protein: CASSQGAGNTIYF

V gene: TRBV7-9
clone size: .
D gene: TRBD1
J gene: TRBJ1-1
CDR3 DNA: TGTGCCAGCAGCTCCGATACCTTAAGGGACAGAGCCACTGAAGCTTTCTTT
CDR3 protein: CASSSDTLRDRATEAFF

V gene: TRBV9
clone size: .
D gene: .
J gene: TRBJ1-6
CDR3 DNA: TGTGCCAGCAGCGTAGCTCAGGAATATAATTCACCCCTCCACTTT
CDR3 protein: CASSVAQEYNSPLHF

V gene: TRBV27
clone size: .
D gene: .
J gene: TRBJ1-3
CDR3 DNA: TGTGCCAGCAGTTTAAAAGGGAGTGGAAACACCATATATTTT
CDR3 protein: CASSLKGSGNTIYF

V gene: TRBV6-2/TRBV6-3
clone size: once
D gene: .
J gene: TRBJ2-1
CDR3 DNA: TGTGCCAGCAGTTACTCGATGCAGCCCGGAGGGACAGAAACCTACAATGAGCAGTTCTTC
CDR3 protein: CASSYSMQPGGTETYNEQFF